This T cell receptor beta chain was recovered during a study of cytomegalovirus exposure and HLA in healthy donors. Study-level background: Findings of an earlier analysis included about 100 million unique TCR beta sequences from around 180 million T cells.

Findings of the study overall: The authors later found TCR association rates varying by HLA locus, with DRB1 most and HLA-C fewest. As a later analysis revealed, most CMV-associated TCR beta chains appeared HLA-restricted. Among the most significant clusters, several appeared linked to common viral pathogens in a later analysis.

The V segment lost 5 bases and the J segment 10 bases; nucleotides outside the gene matches: 10. The CDR3 has 14 amino acids. Germline V gene sequence: CDR1 MNHEY, CDR2 SVGAGI. Comments on this clone: Its antigen is undetermined.

The PCR was carried out with 60 Vbeta primers and 13 Jbeta primers. Measured with immunoSEQ multiplex PCR; TCRdb has only the in-frame clones, and not every one. Of about 170,000 clones listed, about 80% are singletons. The receptor was derived from a woman between 45 and 65 years old in good health and CMV-seropositive. The sequenced sample was PBMCs. The chain joins TRBV6-5 to TRBJ1-3; 8 bases match TRBD1. This CDR3 is CASSRRTGLGTIYF. CDR3 nucleotides: TGTGCCAGCAGTCGTCGGACAGGGCTGGGGACCATATATTTT.